The rows below give T cell receptor beta chains drawn from one sample of a study of long-term antiretroviral therapy in people with HIV. Produced via immunoSEQ multiplex PCR; TCRdb's table is partial and in-frame only. The sample shows about 17,000 clones, approximately 85% of them seen only once. Specimen: unsorted PBMCs, collected at the start of antiretroviral therapy. The origin of the receptors is a man younger than 45 with HIV. CDR3s include the opening cysteine and the closing phenylalanine or tryptophan. A D gene is named only where the DNA matches it firmly. The size field is filled for only some rows; it gives once, few, many or a size class.

clone size | J gene | V gene | D gene | CDR3 DNA | CDR3 protein
- | TRBJ1-4 | TRBV7-9 | - | TGTGCCAGCAGCCCCCGGGACGGCTTTAATGAAAAACTGTTTTTT | CASSPRDGFNEKLFF
- | TRBJ1-2 | TRBV13 | - | TGTGCCAGCAGCTTAGTGGGGGGGTTATTCTATGGCTACACCTTC | CASSLVGGLFYGYTF
- | TRBJ1-1 | TRBV5-1 | - | TGCGCCAGCAGCTTGGGGGGCTTGGACACTGAAGCTTTCTTT | CASSLGGLDTEAFF
- | TRBJ2-1 | TRBV7-3 | - | TGTGCCAGCAGCTTAGTCCAGGAACCCTACAATGAGCAGTTCTTC | CASSLVQEPYNEQFF
medium-sized | TRBJ2-2 | TRBV9 | TRBD2 | TGTGCCAGCAGCGTAGCCCTAGCGGGAAGCACCGGGGAGCTGTTTTTT | CASSVALAGSTGELFF
- | TRBJ2-1 | TRBV9 | TRBD2 | TGTGCCAGCAGCGTAGGGTCGACTAGCGGAAAGGATGAGCAGTTCTTC | CASSVGSTSGKDEQFF
- | TRBJ1-3 | TRBV7-8 | TRBD1 | TGTGCCAGCACGAGAACAGGGGGCGCCTCTGGAAACACCATATATTTT | CASTRTGGASGNTIYF
- | TRBJ2-4 | TRBV11-2 | TRBD2 | TGTGCCAGTTCTAATCCGCGGGAGGGCAACATTCAGTACTTC | CASSNPREGNIQYF
- | TRBJ1-6 | TRBV27 | - | TGTGCCAGCAGCCCCTTGGACGTCCTTTCACCCCTCCACTTT | CASSPLDVLSPLHF
- | TRBJ2-1 | TRBV6-5 | TRBD2 | TGTGCCAGCGGGACTAGCGTTGGGGATGAGCAGTTCTTC | CASGTSVGDEQFF
once | TRBJ1-5 | TRBV7-2 | TRBD1 | TGTGCCAGCAGCTCCCGGGACAGTCTAGCTCAGCCCCAGCATTTT | CASSSRDSLAQPQHF
- | TRBJ2-7 | TRBV5-1 | - | TGCGCCAGCAGCTCCTCGGGAAGCTACGAGCAGTACTTC | CASSSSGSYEQYF
- | TRBJ2-7 | TRBV2 | - | TGTGCCAGCAGTGAAGCCGGGACGCTACCCTACGAGCAGTACTTC | CASSEAGTLPYEQYF
- | TRBJ1-1 | TRBV6-5 | - | TGTGCCAGCTTGGGTTTTAAGGGGCACACTGAAGCTTTCTTT | CASLGFKGHTEAFF
- | TRBJ1-6 | TRBV9 | - | TGTGCCAGCAGCCCCCGGTCCCAGGGGCTTAATTCACCCCTCCACTTT | CASSPRSQGLNSPLHF
- | TRBJ2-3 | TRBV28 | - | TGTGCCAGCAGTTTTTGGGTTAGCACAGATACGCAGTATTTT | CASSFWVSTDTQYF
- | TRBJ2-2 | TRBV11-2 | TRBD2 | TGTGCCAGCAGCTCGATTACTAGCGGGAGGGCCCGGTACACCGGGGAGCTGTTTTTT | CASSSITSGRARYTGELFF
- | TRBJ2-7 | TRBV28 | - | TGTGCCAGCAGTTTTTCGTTTGGCGGAAGCTCCTACGAGCAGTACTTC | CASSFSFGGSSYEQYF
- | TRBJ2-5 | TRBV5-1 | - | TGCGCCAGCAGCTTGGACAGGATTAAGGAGACCCAGTACTTC | CASSLDRIKETQYF
- | TRBJ2-1 | TRBV9 | TRBD2 | TGTGCCAGCAGTCCTAGCGGGGGGTTCTACAATGAGCAGTTCTTC | CASSPSGGFYNEQFF
few | TRBJ1-5 | TRBV5-1 | TRBD1 | TGCGCCAGCAGCCCCGGGACAGGGAATCAGCCCCAGCATTTT | CASSPGTGNQPQHF
- | TRBJ1-2 | TRBV4-1 | - | TGCGCCAGCAGCGCAGCCCCCAGGGCGCAGGGCTACACCTTC | CASSAAPRAQGYTF
- | TRBJ2-5 | TRBV6-5 | - | TGTGCCAGCAGTTACTCGGGCGACGGGGAGACCCAGTACTTC | CASSYSGDGETQYF
- | TRBJ2-5 | TRBV9 | - | TGTGCCAGCAGCGTAGCGAATGAAGAGACCCAGTACTTC | CASSVANEETQYF
- | TRBJ2-5 | TRBV21-1 | - | TGTGCCAGCACCCCTAGACAGGGCCAAGAGACCCAGTACTTC | CASTPRQGQETQYF
- | TRBJ1-5 | TRBV7-2 | - | TGTGCCAGCAGCTTAACTAGCAATCAGCCCCAGCATTTT | CASSLTSNQPQHF
- | TRBJ2-5 | TRBV6-5 | - | TGTGCCAGCAGTTATGGGGGGAGCCCAGAGACCCAGTACTTC | CASSYGGSPETQYF
- | TRBJ2-1 | TRBV27 | TRBD2 | TGTGCCAGTTCCCCACGGGGGGGCAATGAGCAGTTCTTC | CASSPRGGNEQFF
- | TRBJ2-7 | TRBV2 | - | TGTGCCAGCAAAAAAACTCTCCTCAACGACGAGCAGTACTTC | CASKKTLLNDEQYF
few | TRBJ1-2 | TRBV19 | - | TGTGCCAGTAGTCCCGGTGGGTTCTATGGCTACACCTTC | CASSPGGFYGYTF
- | TRBJ2-1 | TRBV5-6 | TRBD2 | TGTGCCAGCAGCCAGACTAGCGGGCATTACAATGAGCAGTTCTTC | CASSQTSGHYNEQFF
few | TRBJ2-7 | TRBV30 | TRBD1 | TGTGCCTGGAGTGGAACAGGGGTACCTACGGACTTC | CAWSGTGVPTDF
- | TRBJ2-7 | TRBV6-6 | - | TGTGCCAGCAGTTACTCGACGTCCTACGAGCAGTACTTC | CASSYSTSYEQYF